The sequence of this T cell receptor beta chain was determined in a study of T cells after posttransplantation cyclophosphamide. Broader study findings: After PTCy, TRB diversity resembled that of CNI/methotrexate controls.

TCRdb's copy holds only in-frame clones and misses some; the assay was immunoSEQ multiplex PCR. Listed for the sample are approximately 39,000 clones, none seen a single time. This clone was seen ten or more times. Its antigen is not identified. The J segment lost 8 bases and the V segment lost 3 bases, leaving 8 bases of the junction unmatched. The CDR3 loop spans 17 amino acids. CDR1 is MGHRA and CDR2 is YSYEKL in the germline V gene. The chain combines TRBV4-1 with TRBJ2-2; 14 bases match TRBD2. The sequencing sample was made of PBMCs. The clonotype comes from a girl aged 5-17 years in good health, CMV-negative, and a related stem cell transplant donor. The CDR3, as DNA: TGCGCCAGCAGCCAGGCCGGACTAGCGGGGGGCTCAGGGGAGCTGTTTTTT. This gives the protein CASSQAGLAGGSGELFF.